This passage covers 18 T cell receptor beta chains from one sample sequenced in a study of T cells in Graves' hyperthyroidism and ophthalmopathy. Regions amplified from RNA transcripts were the TCR beta CDR3 regions. The HTBI set primed first-round TCR CDR3 RT-PCR. TCRdb reprocessed the multiplex PCR reads via MiXCR and lists one record per CDR3 protein. Of nearly 600,000 distinct CDR3 sequences in the sample, 14% are singletons; the top ten hold roughly 7%. The sample was blood. Receptors originate from a woman aged 18-30 years with Graves' ophthalmopathy.

In this sample, this clonotype turned up a few times. The V and J genes are TRBV27 and TRBJ1-2; a possible D gene is TRBD1 (5 bases). Germline V gene data show CDR1 as MNHEY and CDR2 as SMNVEV (reference sequence). The CDR3 length is 15 residues. Trimming pared 6 bases from V and 6 bases from J, leaving 20 bases between. The CDR3 DNA is TGTGCCAGCAGGACAACGGGACCCTTGGCCCATGGCTACACCTTC. Protein: CASRTTGPLAHGYTF.

This clonotype has more than one count but fewer than ten. The chain recombines TRBV6-1 with TRBJ2-5, with D tentatively TRBD1 or TRBD2 (5 bases each). V lost 7 bases and J 5 bases, leaving 20 bases between the germline ends. Germline V gives CDR1 MNHNS, CDR2 SASEGT. This CDR3 has 15 residues. CDR3 DNA sequence: TGTGCCAGCACCGATATCCAGGGACCCAGGGAGACCCAGTACTTC. Protein sequence: CASTDIQGPRETQYF.

The chain links TRBV7-9 to TRBJ1-6, with D hard to call. This CDR3 is built from 18 residues. Per the germline V gene, CDR1 is SEHNR and CDR2 is FQNEAQ (reference sequence). With 0 bases removed from V and 0 bases from J, the gap between germline ends came to 12 bases. CDR3 amino acids: CASSLATRPSSYNSPLHF. CDR3 bases: TGTGCCAGCAGCTTAGCCACCCGGCCCAGCTCCTATAATTCACCCCTCCACTTT.

This clonotype was counted between two and nine times. V is TRBV4-1 and J is TRBJ1-1, with D tentatively TRBD1 (5 bases). V dropped 4 bases and J dropped 11 bases, with 17 bases sitting between them. The CDR3 is made up of 13 amino acids. Germline lookup yields CDR1 MGHRA and CDR2 YSYEKL. CDR3 loop: CASSPTRDLGAFF. The CDR3 coding sequence is TGCGCCAGCAGCCCCACGAGGGACCTTGGGGCTTTCTTT.

J is TRBJ1-2 and V is TRBV9; a weak D match, TRBD1 (5 bases). The ends were cut back, 2 bases at V and 1 base at J, with 12 bases in the middle. The CDR3 runs 15 residues. The V gene's germline CDR1 is SGDLS and CDR2 YYNGEE. The CDR3 bases are TGTGCCAGCAGCGTGGGGACCACTATTAACTATGGCTACACCTTC. Its protein product is CASSVGTTINYGYTF.

This clonotype was seen repeatedly, ten times or more. The genes are TRBV7-2 and TRBJ2-3, with 8 nucleotides matching TRBD2. V trimming: 6 bases; J trimming: 0 bases; junction bases outside the gene matches: 5. Germline V gene sequence: CDR1 SGHTA, CDR2 FQGNSA. This CDR3 is 15 amino acids long. In nucleotides, the CDR3 is TGTGCCAGCAGACCAGCGGGAGCGAGCACAGATACGCAGTATTTT. Its protein product is CASRPAGASTDTQYF.

A single count supports this clonotype. V usage is TRBV19 and J usage is TRBJ2-1, with 8 bases aligning to TRBD1. CDR1 and CDR2 from the germline V gene are LNHDA and SQIVND (reference sequence). Trimming removed 1 base from V and 3 bases from J; junction bases left unmatched: 2. The CDR3 totals 15 residues. The CDR3 bases are TGTGCCAGTAGTATAGGGACAGGGCTCTACAATGAGCAGTTCTTC. Residues: CASSIGTGLYNEQFF.

In this sample, this clonotype turned up many times. For the CDR3, the DNA is TGCGCCAGCAGCCAAGGGGGTGGACTAGCGGGAGCGGAAGAGCAGTACTTC. Residues: CASSQGGGLAGAEEQYF. The V gene is TRBV4-1, the J gene TRBJ2-7; 13 bases match TRBD2. Germline CDR1 MGHRA, CDR2 YSYEKL. Trimming cost V 1 base and J 7 bases; bases outside gene matches: 10. The CDR3 consists of 17 residues.

This rearrangement joins TRBV25-1 to TRBJ2-5; D is uncertain. Trimming pared 2 bases from V and 13 bases from J, leaving 11 bases between. Germline V lookup: CDR1 MGHDK, CDR2 SYGVNS. The CDR3 spans 11 residues. The CDR3 spells CASSENRAWYF. The DNA of the CDR3 is TGTGCCAGCAGTGAAAACCGGGCTTGGTACTTC.

This clonotype was counted between two and nine times. The chain employs TRBV4-2 and TRBJ2-1; a weak D match, TRBD1 (6 bases). V was shortened by 3 bases and J by 6 bases, with 18 bases between the two germline ends. The CDR3 loop spans 16 amino acids. Germline values: CDR1 LGHNA, CDR2 YNFKEQ. CDR3 nucleotides: TGTGCCAGCAGCCATCCGGGACAACGATATGGCAATGAGCAGTTCTTC. Translating it yields CASSHPGQRYGNEQFF.

This clonotype was recorded many times. The DNA of the CDR3 is TGTGCCAGCAGCTTGGGGACGGCGGAATATGGCTACACCTTC. It codes for CASSLGTAEYGYTF. The J gene is TRBJ1-2, the V gene TRBV5-5; D is unclear. From germline, CDR1 is SGHKS and CDR2 YYEKEE (reference sequence). Trimming stripped 0 bases from V and 5 bases from J, with 11 bases between. The length of the CDR3 is 14 residues.

This clonotype was observed many times. This chain links TRBV2 with TRBJ2-5, with TRBD1 matching over 7 bases. Germline V gene lookup returns CDR1 SNHLY and CDR2 FYNNEI. The CDR3 is made up of 14 amino acids. After removal of 7 bases from V and 1 base from J, the junction contained 6 bases not matched to a gene. CDR3 coding DNA: TGTGCCAGCACCCGACAGGGCCCCCAAGAGACCCAGTACTTC. As protein: CASTRQGPQETQYF.

The chain couples TRBV5-4 to TRBJ2-7; D tentatively reads TRBD1 or TRBD2 (6 bases each). The CDR3 loop spans 15 amino acids. Per germline, CDR1 SGHNT and CDR2 YYREEE (reference sequence). V was clipped by 4 bases and J by 2 bases, with 16 bases between them. The CDR3 coding sequence is TGTGCCAGCAGCCAGTACACAGGGAGGCCCTACGAGCAGTACTTC. It yields the protein CASSQYTGRPYEQYF.

Worth noting for this clonotype: This sequence may be a read error, since a much larger clone differs from it by one base. The chain joins TRBV3-1 to TRBJ1-6; D gene unclear. Germline values: CDR1 LGHDT, CDR2 YNNKEL (reference sequence). The CDR3 contains 14 residues. The CDR3 spells CASNQDYYNSPLHF. The CDR3 DNA reads TGTGCCAGCAACCAAGACTACTATAATTCACCCCTCCACTTT.

This clonotype was picked up many times. The chain employs TRBV7-9 and TRBJ2-3; 7 nucleotides agree with TRBD1. CDR3 length: 20 residues. Germline CDR1 and CDR2: SEHNR and FQNEAQ (reference sequence). The ends lost 5 bases at V and 0 bases at J; junction bases unmatched: 20. CDR3 region: CASSHKDTVRGYTSTDTQYF. The DNA for the CDR3 is TGTGCCAGCAGCCACAAGGACACGGTCAGGGGGTACACTAGCACAGATACGCAGTATTTT.

This clonotype was found many times. J is TRBJ2-7 and V is TRBV30, with a tentative D call TRBD1 (7 bases). Per germline, CDR1 GTSNPN and CDR2 SVGIG (reference sequence). V shed 0 bases and J shed 4 bases, with 13 bases lying between them. The CDR3 is made up of 14 amino acids. CDR3 DNA: TGTGCCTGGAGTGTAGGAGGGGGCCTATACGAGCAGTACTTC. It codes for CAWSVGGGLYEQYF. The whole variable domain, remainder taken from reference TRBV30 and TRBJ2-7, is SQTIHQWPATLVQPVGSPLSLECTVEGTSNPNLYWYRQAAGRGLQLLFYSVGIGQISSEVPQNLSASRPQDRQFILSSKKLLLSDSGFYLCAWSVGGGLYEQYFGPGTRLTVT.

This clonotype showed up just a few times. The chain uses TRBV9 and TRBJ2-7, with 8 bases fitting TRBD1. This CDR3 is 14 amino acids long. V shed 3 bases, J shed 7 bases, and the junction held 9 bases outside the gene matches. Germline lookup yields CDR1 SGDLS and CDR2 YYNGEE. The CDR3 bases are TGTGCCAGCAGCGATCGACAGGGGACGGGGGAGCAGTACTTC. Protein product: CASSDRQGTGEQYF.

This clonotype was counted many times. V is TRBV28 and J is TRBJ1-1, with D unclear. CDR1 is MDHEN and CDR2 is SYDVKM in the germline V gene. The CDR3 runs 8 residues. V was cut by 5 bases and J by 11 bases, with 3 bases left in between. The CDR3: CASSRAFF. In DNA, the CDR3 is TGTGCCAGCAGTAGGGCTTTCTTT.